A selection of T cell receptor beta chains follows, all from one sample in a study of T cell responses to AZD1222 COVID-19 vaccine. Generated by immunoSEQ multiplex PCR, the TCRdb table keeps only in-frame clones and is missing some. The sample includes 100,000 to 150,000 clones, around 90% of them seen just once. The starting material was peripheral blood, obtained 28 days after the second AZD1222 dose. The source of these receptors is an adult who received the AZD1222 COVID-19 vaccine. CDR3s leave out the opening cysteine and the closing phenylalanine or tryptophan.

TRBV28,11,ASSRADTYEQY
TRBV9,15,ASSVAPQSSYNSPLH
TRBV7-9,12,ASRRLGSSYEQY
TRBV27,12,ASVRKGPYNEQF
TRBV6-5,12,ASSPVPGAYEQY
TRBV5-1,10,ASSLEGPEAF
TRBV15,12,ATSGTRHSYEQY
TRBV12-5,13,ASAHGAVSYNEQF
TRBV2,10,ASSQNTGELF
TRBV7-8,9,ASSSRYGYT
TRBV3-1/TRBV3-2,15,ASSQVTGLDSNQPQH
TRBV18,15,ASSPRGAYSTNEKLF
TRBV5-1,11,ASSSDPTGEAF
TRBV19,12,ASSTPGGGSPLH
TRBV30,12,AWKGDHSGNTIY
TRBV5-8,16,ASSSSNYRGRLTDTQY
TRBV5-4,13,ASSPDWRVTDTQY
TRBV2,12,ASSDRGMNTEAF
TRBV5-6,11,ASSLNRNYGYT
TRBV23-1,19,ASSQSPRDRDGIPGANVLT
TRBV13,12,ASSLAQGTYGYT
TRBV28,10,ASIRGGNTIY
TRBV18,11,ASSPQGAQTQY
TRBV7-2,13,ASSPWAGTDNEQF
TRBV9,13,ASSVASGRTDTQY
TRBV3-1/TRBV3-2,10,ASGRGTDTQY
TRBV3-1/TRBV3-2,13,ASSQETRIQETQY
TRBV27,13,ASSVDRYSGNTIY
TRBV6-5,12,ASTPQGSYNEQF
TRBV10-2,13,ASSESVRAFYGYT
TRBV4-1,15,ASSQDSGPRRGTEAF
TRBV5-4,13,ASSPYAGQRYGYT
TRBV3-1/TRBV3-2,13,ASSQFGVAYNEQF
TRBV6-2/TRBV6-3,18,ASSYLPLAGVLSAKNIQY
TRBV5-4,12,ASSPPTSPGELF
TRBV6-2/TRBV6-3,13,ASSGQGSYQETQY
TRBV6-6,10,ASSSSGYEQY
TRBV19,13,ASSIGQGITDTQY
TRBV6-2/TRBV6-3,15,ASSYRGGGLSSYEQY
TRBV20-1,14,SASLSGRNSYNEQF
TRBV5-1,13,ASSADRGRGTEAF
TRBV6-1,11,ASSESGSYGYT
TRBV5-8,14,ASSLDGLRTVYGYT
TRBV7-8,13,ASSLGGRRLTEAF
TRBV5-1,14,ASSYSLAGGYNEQF
TRBV24-1,14,ATSDPGGSSGNTIY
TRBV6-1,13,ASSEGQGAGYGYT
TRBV3-1/TRBV3-2,13,ASSRLDRAPDEAF
TRBV5-6,10,ASSVAGVGQY
TRBV12-5,13,ASALGLAVNNEQF